A single T cell receptor beta chain is shown here with its context. The target antigen is unknown. The CDR3 extends over 12 amino acids. Germline-derived CDR1 and CDR2 are SGHRS and YFSETQ. V lost 7 bases, J lost 1 base, and 8 bases lay in between. Here immunoSEQ multiplex PCR was the method, and the copy in TCRdb shows in-frame clones only, minus some. Counted here are 150,000 or so clones, roughly nine tenths occurring once; the ten biggest clones make up about 1.1%. This sample is part of a study of T cell responses to AZD1222 COVID-19 vaccine. Regarding the study as a whole: Repertoire sampling was restricted to post-peak T cell response timepoints. Receipt of two AZD1222 doses was followed by a rise in Spike-specific TCR breadth and depth. Targeting of unmutated variant regions was reportedly seen in nearly half of spike-specific TCRs. Dominant CD4 TCR responses targeted spike regions 160-218 and 743-854.

The sequence came from an adult who received the AZD1222 COVID-19 vaccine. This specimen consisted of peripheral blood, obtained 28 days after the second AZD1222 dose. The chain employs TRBV5-1 and TRBJ1-1; no clear D gene. CDR3 loop: CASRRGNTEAFF. CDR3 in DNA: TGCGCCAGCCGACGAGGGAACACTGAAGCTTTCTTT.